The next 18 T cell receptor beta chains were all read from a single sample in a study of blood T cell repertoires in COVID-19. The assay was immunoSEQ multiplex PCR, and TCRdb's table has in-frame clones only and misses some. Of about 170,000 clones in the sample, 85% were seen once. Material: peripheral blood. The receptors were sampled from a human donor with acute or convalescent COVID-19. The donor label of this sample is uncertain.

CDR3 protein: CASSLSGQSYNEQFF. CDR3 coding DNA: TGTGCCAGCAGCCTGTCGGGACAGTCTTACAATGAGCAGTTCTTC. The chain has TRBV3-1 (or the pseudogene TRBV3-2) and TRBJ2-1; 7 nucleotides align to TRBD1. The V gene's germline CDR1 is LGHDT and CDR2 YNNKEL (reference sequence). Losses at the gene ends were 4 bases for V and 4 bases for J; bases not matched to a gene: 7. The length of the CDR3 is 15 residues.

The CDR3 region is CASSLGDGGNPPLHF. The CDR3 DNA follows: TGTGCCAGCAGCTTGGGGGACGGGGGTAACCCACCCCTCCACTTT. The chain carries TRBV5-5 and TRBJ1-6; TRBD1 is a possible D gene (5 bases). The CDR3 length is 15 residues. Germline V gene sequence: CDR1 SGHKS, CDR2 YYEKEE (reference sequence). Between the trimmed V and J ends, which lost 0 bases and 11 bases, there was a span of 15 bases.

The chain couples TRBV7-8 to TRBJ1-5; D might be TRBD1 (6 bases). The CDR3 runs to 18 residues. Germline V gene data show CDR1 as SGHVS and CDR2 as FQNEAQ. Trimming took off 1 base at V and 0 bases at J, with 16 bases between the two ends. The CDR3 here is CASSLVQPGAYSNQPQHF. CDR3 nucleotide sequence: TGTGCCAGCAGCTTAGTCCAACCAGGGGCGTATAGCAATCAGCCCCAGCATTTT.

CDR3 nucleotides: TGTGCCTGGACCTTGGGACTAGCGGGGCACAATGAGCAGTTCTTC. As protein: CAWTLGLAGHNEQFF. This rearrangement joins TRBV30 to TRBJ2-1; TRBD2 aligns across 13 bases. Trimming removed 4 bases from V and 5 bases from J; junction bases left unmatched: 5. Germline CDR1 GTSNPN, CDR2 SVGIG (reference sequence). This CDR3 is built from 15 residues.

V gene TRBV6-5 combines with J gene TRBJ1-2, with D perhaps TRBD1 (5 bases). CDR3 length: 13 residues. CDR1 is MNHEY and CDR2 is SVGAGI in the germline V gene. Trimming removed 10 bases from V and 3 bases from J, with 15 bases in between. The CDR3 coding sequence is TGTGCCACCCGTATAGGGGTAGACTATGGCTACACCTTC. It translates to CATRIGVDYGYTF.

On this clone: This same CDR3 is encoded by further DNA sequences in the sample. The chain is built from TRBV28 and TRBJ1-5; a weak D match, TRBD1 (6 bases). Germline lookup yields CDR1 MDHEN and CDR2 SYDVKM. The CDR3 spans 16 residues. The V and J ends lost 1 base and 2 bases respectively, with 12 bases between them. The CDR3 DNA sequence: TGTGCCAGCAGTTTATTACAGGGAGTGGGCAATCAGCCCCAGCATTTT. It codes for CASSLLQGVGNQPQHF.

The chain recombines TRBV5-6 with TRBJ2-7; 7 bases match TRBD1. V lost 5 bases, J lost 2 bases, and 10 bases stayed unmatched. Germline V gene sequence: CDR1 SGHDT, CDR2 YYEEEE. The CDR3 is 15 amino acids. CDR3 DNA sequence: TGTGCCAGCAGTCCTGGACAGGTGGGTGCCTACGAGCAGTACTTC. Translated, it gives CASSPGQVGAYEQYF.

The chain is built from TRBV30 and TRBJ1-6; unclear D gene. This CDR3 comprises 16 residues. V shed 2 bases and J shed 5 bases, with 16 bases lying between them. CDR1 and CDR2 (germline): GTSNPN, SVGIG (reference sequence). DNA of the CDR3: TGTGCCTGGAGTCGAGCTCGAGAGCTCCATAATTCACCCCTCCACTTT. Translation: CAWSRARELHNSPLHF.

J is TRBJ1-1 and V is TRBV5-1; 8 bases line up with TRBD1. The CDR3 extends over 14 amino acids. The V gene end was trimmed by 3 bases and the J gene end by 1 base; junction bases not matched to a gene: 2. Germline V gene lookup returns CDR1 SGHRS and CDR2 YFSETQ. CDR3 amino acids: CASSYDRGNTEAFF. The CDR3 nucleotides are TGCGCCAGCAGCTACGACAGGGGGAACACTGAAGCTTTCTTT.

The chain employs TRBV12-3 or TRBV12-4 and TRBJ1-2, with D possibly matching TRBD1 (5 bases). The CDR3 length is 13 residues. Deletions cut 5 bases from V and 4 bases from J, with 11 bases between. The CDR3 nucleotides are TGTGCCAGCAGTCGCGACAGCCCCTATGGCTACACCTTC. Residues: CASSRDSPYGYTF.

V is TRBV9 and J is TRBJ1-5; 7 bases match TRBD1. V lost 1 base and J lost 0; bases outside the gene matches: 1. The CDR3 runs 15 residues. Germline V lookup: CDR1 SGDLS, CDR2 YYNGEE. CDR3 coding DNA: TGTGCCAGCAGCGTAACAGGGGATAGCAATCAGCCCCAGCATTTT. Protein sequence: CASSVTGDSNQPQHF.

The chain employs TRBV6-5 and TRBJ2-3; 8 bases map to TRBD1. The CDR3 extends over 14 amino acids. CDR1 is MNHEY and CDR2 is SVGAGI in the germline V gene. V gave up 6 bases and J gave up 4 bases; unmatched junction bases: 6. CDR3 region: CASSYGQGPDTQYF. CDR3 bases: TGTGCCAGCAGCTACGGACAGGGACCAGATACGCAGTATTTT.

The V call is TRBV27, the J call TRBJ2-5, with D perhaps TRBD2 (5 bases). The germline gives CDR1 MNHEY, CDR2 SMNVEV (reference sequence). V lost 8 bases to trimming and J lost 2 bases, with 15 bases between them. The CDR3 loop spans 14 amino acids. CDR3: CASRVLSGQETQYF. CDR3 coding DNA: TGTGCCAGCCGGGTGCTTTCGGGGCAAGAGACCCAGTACTTC.

V is TRBV6-5 and J is TRBJ1-5, with D possibly TRBD1 on 5 matching bases. This CDR3 has 14 amino acids. The V and J ends lost 6 bases and 4 bases respectively, with 13 bases between them. CDR1 MNHEY and CDR2 SVGAGI come from the germline V gene. The chain's CDR3 is CASRPDSLNQPQHF. CDR3 nucleotide sequence: TGTGCCAGCAGACCCGACAGTTTAAATCAGCCCCAGCATTTT.

A single count supports this clone. The rearrangement uses TRBV7-2 and TRBJ2-3; the match to TRBD2 covers 13 bases. CDR3 length: 16 residues. After removal of 5 bases from V and 5 bases from J, the junction contained 7 bases not matched to a gene. Germline CDR1 SGHTA, CDR2 FQGNSA. The CDR3 DNA reads TGTGCCAGCAGCCTGCGACTAGCGGGGGGTGAAGATACGCAGTATTTT. Its translation is CASSLRLAGGEDTQYF.

The rearrangement links TRBV3-1 (or the pseudogene TRBV3-2) to TRBJ2-7; the match to TRBD2 covers 7 bases. V was pared by 0 bases and J by 2 bases, with 1 base of the junction left unmatched. The CDR3 is 14 amino acids. The germline V gene encodes CDR1 LGHDT and CDR2 YNNKEL (reference sequence). DNA of the CDR3: TGTGCCAGCAGCCAAGACGGGGGGACCTACGAGCAGTACTTC. Amino acid sequence: CASSQDGGTYEQYF.

This clone showed up just once. The chain has TRBV18 and TRBJ1-5, with D unclear. The germline CDR1 and CDR2 sequences are KGHSH and LQKENI. V was shortened by 1 base and J by 6 bases, with 13 bases between the two germline ends. This CDR3 spans 15 amino acids. Here the CDR3 reads CASSPQRREGQPQHF. The CDR3 nucleotides are TGTGCCAGCTCACCACAGAGGAGGGAAGGTCAGCCCCAGCATTTT.

The chain combines TRBV5-1 with TRBJ2-1; 8 positions agree with TRBD1. The CDR3 is made up of 14 amino acids. The trim removed 4 bases at V and 7 bases at J, leaving 7 bases unmatched. Germline V gives CDR1 SGHRS, CDR2 YFSETQ. The CDR3 loop reads CASSPGGAGNEQFF. Here the CDR3 DNA reads TGCGCCAGCAGCCCAGGGGGCGCTGGGAATGAGCAGTTCTTC.